These T cell receptor beta chains were read from a single sample in a study of post-analysis software for immune sequencing data. TCRdb reprocessed the PCR reads via MiXCR and lists one record per CDR3 protein. This repertoire shows roughly 570,000 distinct CDR3 sequences, about a third found once; its top ten account for approximately 6%. Sequenced sample: blood. The receptors here all came from a girl aged 2 to 17 with multiple sclerosis. The CDR3 runs from the conserved cysteine through the conserved F or W.

TRBJ2-3 | TRBV11-3 | CASSHETSTDTQYF
TRBJ2-5 | TRBV20-1 | CSARPPRGQETQYF
TRBJ2-5 | TRBV3-1 | CASSQWTSGSGGSQETQYF
TRBJ2-1 | TRBV4-1 | CASSPPSGGTNEQFF
TRBJ2-5 | TRBV9 | CASSVGGAPYQETQYF
TRBJ2-3 | TRBV20-1 | CSARGSGGGTDTQYF
TRBJ1-4 | TRBV11-3 | CASSLGGEANEKLFF
TRBJ1-4 | TRBV2 | CAGTGGTTVNEKLFF
TRBJ2-5 | TRBV4-1 | CASSTGGNEQYF
TRBJ1-2 | TRBV4-1 | CASSPQVGYGYTF
TRBJ1-1 | TRBV28 | CASGKNMLLFYLTEAFF
TRBJ2-5 | TRBV5-1 | CASSPRREETQYF
TRBJ1-6 | TRBV20-1 | CSARDLQISPLHF
TRBJ1-2 | TRBV4-1 | CASSPLGGSLRREGYTF
TRBJ1-1 | TRBV20-1 | CSAVHTRGPTNTEAFF
TRBJ1-1 | TRBV11-2 | CASSLTRGGTEAFF
TRBJ2-3 | TRBV20-1 | CSARDPAGGLTDTQYF
TRBJ2-7 | TRBV5-1 | CASSLNVGGHEQYF
TRBJ2-2 | TRBV15 | CATSRTRNTGELFF
TRBJ1-2 | TRBV25-1 | CASSNEGRGYGYTF
TRBJ1-2 | TRBV6-1 | CASTQGYDYTF
TRBJ2-2 | TRBV11-2 | CASSFPSRGTAHTGELFF
TRBJ2-7 | TRBV5-1 | CASRRTGNEQYF
. | TRBV4-2 | CASSQVGTAGEQYF
TRBJ1-1 | TRBV29-1 | CSVEDGRNTEAFF
TRBJ2-1 | TRBV5-1 | CASRNVGSVEQFF
TRBJ2-3 | TRBV12-3/TRBV12-4 | CASSFDRGTDTQYF
TRBJ2-5 | TRBV5-1 | CASSGAGYQETQYF
TRBJ2-7 | TRBV25-1 | CASSPGDRSYEQYF
TRBJ1-1 | TRBV11-2 | CASSPNGGQGGTEAFF
TRBJ2-7 | TRBV7-8 | CASTVGTSYEQYF
TRBJ1-6 | TRBV27 | CASSSGLPNSPLHF
TRBJ2-7 | TRBV6-1 | CASSEERTYEQYF
TRBJ2-3 | TRBV5-1 | CASSGGDRTDATDTQYF
TRBJ2-3 | TRBV20-1 | CSGRDGLTDTQYF
TRBJ2-5 | TRBV2 | CASSDEKAGGPYEQYF
TRBJ2-1 | TRBV15 | CATSLNVPTLYNEQFF
TRBJ1-4 | TRBV5-1 | CASSLDRVGEKLFF
TRBJ2-7 | TRBV10-2 | CASRQGAEYEQYF
TRBJ2-5 | TRBV20-1 | CSALRPGYQETQYF
TRBJ1-1 | TRBV15 | CATSRDVTGGEAFF